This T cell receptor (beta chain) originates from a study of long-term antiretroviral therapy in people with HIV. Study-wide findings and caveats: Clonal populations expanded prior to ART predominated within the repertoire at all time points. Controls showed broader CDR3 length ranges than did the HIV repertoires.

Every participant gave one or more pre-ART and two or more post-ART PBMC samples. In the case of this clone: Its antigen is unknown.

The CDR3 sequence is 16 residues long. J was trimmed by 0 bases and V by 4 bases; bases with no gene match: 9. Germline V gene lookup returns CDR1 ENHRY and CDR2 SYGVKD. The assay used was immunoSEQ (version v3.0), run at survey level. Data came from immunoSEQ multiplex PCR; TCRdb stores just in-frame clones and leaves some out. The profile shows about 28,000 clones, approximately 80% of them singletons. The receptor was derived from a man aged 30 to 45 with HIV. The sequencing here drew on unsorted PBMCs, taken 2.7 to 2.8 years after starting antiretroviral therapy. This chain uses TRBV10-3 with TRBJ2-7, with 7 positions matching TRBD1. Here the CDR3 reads CAISVSRQGISYEQYF. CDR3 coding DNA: TGTGCCATCAGTGTGTCTAGACAGGGTATCTCCTACGAGCAGTACTTC.